Each of the 3 T cell receptor beta chains below was sequenced from the same sample in a study of T cell repertoires in cytomegalovirus infection. TCRdb re-called the reads through MiXCR, storing one row per CDR3 protein. This sample has approximately 340,000 distinct CDR3 sequences, with approximately 32% found just once. Their antigens are not known. The specimen comprised cultured PBMCs, sampled from culture after CMV antigen stimulation. Every receptor here comes from a human donor in good health (CMV status not recorded). Some clones in this sample may be carry-over from other donors' samples.

As regards this clonotype: One junction end does not reproduce the germline sequence, and a read error may be involved. The CDR3 DNA sequence: TGTGCCAGCAGCTTGGGTGGGCAGGCTCGCACTGAAGCTTTCTTT. Translating it yields CASSLGGQARTEAFF. V is TRBV5-3 and J is TRBJ1-1; D ambiguous. TRBV5-3 is known as an ORF, though its function is uncertain. This CDR3 has 15 amino acids.

The table lists this clonotype with a few counts. The J gene is TRBJ2-1, the V gene TRBV19, with 8 bases lining up with TRBD1. Germline CDR1 reads LNHDA; CDR2 reads SQIVND (reference sequence). V was clipped by 9 bases and J by 6 bases; unmatched bases: 10. The CDR3 consists of 14 residues. CDR3 loop: CASDRQGNLNEQFF. CDR3 DNA sequence: TGTGCCAGCGACCGACAGGGGAATCTCAATGAGCAGTTCTTC.

The rearrangement uses TRBV6-5 and TRBJ2-3; D uncertain. The germline CDR1 and CDR2 sequences are MNHEY and SVGAGI. The CDR3 extends over 15 amino acids. Trimming stripped 4 bases from V and 1 base from J, with 12 bases between. CDR3 loop: CASSSIPSGTDTQYF. CDR3 coding DNA: TGTGCCAGCAGTTCGATTCCTTCGGGCACAGATACGCAGTATTTT.